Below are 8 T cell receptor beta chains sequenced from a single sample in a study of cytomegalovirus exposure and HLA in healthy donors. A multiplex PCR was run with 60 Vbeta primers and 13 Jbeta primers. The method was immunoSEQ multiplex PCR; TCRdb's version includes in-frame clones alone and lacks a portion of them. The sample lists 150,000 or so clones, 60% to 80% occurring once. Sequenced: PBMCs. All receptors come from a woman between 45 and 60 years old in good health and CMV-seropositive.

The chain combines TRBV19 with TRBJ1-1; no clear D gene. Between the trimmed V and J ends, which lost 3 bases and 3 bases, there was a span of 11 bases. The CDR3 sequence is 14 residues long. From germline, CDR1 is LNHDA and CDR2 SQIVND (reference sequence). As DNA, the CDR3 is TGTGCCAGTAGTATTCATCGAGGGTACACTGAAGCTTTCTTT. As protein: CASSIHRGYTEAFF.

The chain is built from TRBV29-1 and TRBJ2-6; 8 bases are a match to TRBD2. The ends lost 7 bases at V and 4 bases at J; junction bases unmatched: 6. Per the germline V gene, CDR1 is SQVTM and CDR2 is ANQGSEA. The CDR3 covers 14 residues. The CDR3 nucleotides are TGCAGCGCTCGGGAGGGAGCCGGGGCCAACGTCCTGACTTTC. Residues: CSAREGAGANVLTF.

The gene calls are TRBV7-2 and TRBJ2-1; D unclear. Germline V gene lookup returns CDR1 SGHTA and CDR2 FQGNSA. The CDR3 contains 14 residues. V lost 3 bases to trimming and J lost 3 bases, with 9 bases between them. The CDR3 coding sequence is TGTGCCAGCAGCTTGGGCTTTAGCTACAATGAGCAGTTCTTC. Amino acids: CASSLGFSYNEQFF.

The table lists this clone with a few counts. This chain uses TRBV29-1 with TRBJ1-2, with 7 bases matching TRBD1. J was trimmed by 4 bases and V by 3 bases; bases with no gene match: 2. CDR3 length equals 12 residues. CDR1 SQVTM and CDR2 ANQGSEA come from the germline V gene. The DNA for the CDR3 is TGCAGCGTTGATGCAGGGGGCTATGGCTACACCTTC. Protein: CSVDAGGYGYTF.

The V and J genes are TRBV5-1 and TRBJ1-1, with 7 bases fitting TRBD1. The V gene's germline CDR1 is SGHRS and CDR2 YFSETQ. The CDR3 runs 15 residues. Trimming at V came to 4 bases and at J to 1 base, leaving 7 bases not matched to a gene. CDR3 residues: CASSAIQGRNTEAFF. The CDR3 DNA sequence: TGCGCCAGCAGCGCCATACAGGGGAGGAACACTGAAGCTTTCTTT.

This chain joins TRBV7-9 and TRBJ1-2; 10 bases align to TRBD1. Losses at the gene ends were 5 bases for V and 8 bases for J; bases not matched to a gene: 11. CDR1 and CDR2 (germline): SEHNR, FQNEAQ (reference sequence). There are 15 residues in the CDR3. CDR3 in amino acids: CASSGFRQGARGYTF. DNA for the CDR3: TGTGCCAGCAGCGGGTTCCGACAGGGGGCGCGCGGCTACACCTTC.

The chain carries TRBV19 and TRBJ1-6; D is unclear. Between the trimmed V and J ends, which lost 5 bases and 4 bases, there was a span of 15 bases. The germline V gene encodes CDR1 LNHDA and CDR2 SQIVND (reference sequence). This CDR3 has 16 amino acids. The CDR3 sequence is CASSAYEGMYNSPLHF. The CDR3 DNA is TGTGCCAGTAGTGCTTATGAGGGTATGTATAATTCACCCCTCCACTTT.

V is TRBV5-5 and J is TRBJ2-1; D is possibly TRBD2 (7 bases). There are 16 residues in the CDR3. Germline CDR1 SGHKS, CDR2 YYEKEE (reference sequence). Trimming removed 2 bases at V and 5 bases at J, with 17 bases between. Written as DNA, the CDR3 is TGTGCCAGCAGCTTTGTTGGGGGGGCATTTGACAATGAGCAGTTCTTC. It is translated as CASSFVGGAFDNEQFF.